This T cell receptor (beta chain) originates from a study of T cells in Graves' hyperthyroidism and ophthalmopathy. General study findings and limits: Among thyroid clonotypes expanded above 0.001, most also appeared in blood.

V lost 0 bases to trimming and J lost 5 bases; unmatched junction nucleotides: 5. The germline gives CDR1 SGDLS, CDR2 YYNGEE. The CDR3 is made up of 14 amino acids. At least ten counts were recorded for this clonotype. Its antigen remains unknown. Using RNA transcripts as the source, TCR beta CDR3 regions were amplified. TCR CDR3 regions were first amplified by RT-PCR with HTBI primers. TCRdb passed the multiplex PCR reads through MiXCR, listing each CDR3 protein once. This sample has around 800,000 distinct CDR3 sequences, with 35% to 45% found just once. Patients aged 18 to 65 had newly diagnosed hyperthyroidism that had lasted under 2 months. Fresh peripheral blood, around 9.3 ml of it, supplied the PBMCs.

This sequence was found in a man aged 18 to 35 with Graves' hyperthyroidism. The sample comprised blood. The chain combines TRBV9 with TRBJ2-7; TRBD1 aligns across 7 bases. CDR3 residues: CASSVGQGVDEQYF. CDR3 coding DNA: TGTGCCAGCAGCGTAGGACAGGGTGTGGACGAGCAGTACTTC.